This TCR beta chain is drawn from a study of cytotoxic CD8 clonotypes in ibrutinib-treated CLL (dated by TCRdb to about 2021). At the level of the whole study: The cohort included roughly 15 treatment-naive and some twelve relapsed/refractory patients; about 17 were IGHV unmutated. Every sample from remission and from progressive disease was obtained while the patients were still on ibrutinib. Responses were partial in 25 or so patients and complete in 2; after median approximately 69 months follow-up, roughly 14 stayed in remission and roughly twelve progressed. Cryopreserved peripheral blood mononuclear cells were obtained before treatment, at response, and at either sustained remission or disease progression. On average, each sample had approximately 260,000 productive templates and 94,082 productive rearrangements. Longitudinal samples were available for about 30% of the 86 trial participants. Response samples were obtained after a median of approximately eleven months of treatment, with a range of about 6 to 40 months. Study-wide findings and limitations: Public clonotypes were found to be uncommon and were observed to contract or remain stable during treatment; the increase in clonality was shown to reflect expansion of private clonotypes at ibrutinib response. At baseline, clonality was higher than in age-matched healthy donors and showed a strong correlation with circulating CD8+ T-cell counts. Sustained-remission and progressing patients did not have matched sampling times, and lymph node repertoires were not examined. Clonality increased at ibrutinib response, stayed stable in sustained remission, and fell back toward baseline at progression.

For TCR beta library preparation, about 2 micrograms of genomic DNA was extracted from cryopreserved PBMCs. Longitudinal blood samples from CLL patients on ibrutinib monotherapy underwent high-throughput TCR beta sequencing. The patients took part in an open-label, single-center phase 2 trial of ibrutinib monotherapy. CDR1 and CDR2, looked up from the germline V gene, are SGHRS and YFSETQ. The junction shows trimming of 1 base on V and 5 bases on J, and the gene matches do not reach 5 bases of it. The CDR3 runs 14 residues from the cysteine to the phenylalanine. Only the CDR3 DNA stays, 42 bases, in frame from base 1. On a MiSeq, deep resolution sequencing aimed for a depth between 1 in 1 million and 1 in 200,000 T cells, with each clonotype covered roughly 10x on average. The immunoSEQ hsTCRB Kit was used to generate the TCR beta libraries. On the study's bioinformatics: The data were analyzed with ImmunoSEQ Analyzer and ImmunoSEQ Data Assistant, and V, D and J gene assignments followed IMGT definitions. Clonality, which ranges from 0 to 1, was calculated as one minus the normalized Shannon entropy of productive rearrangement frequencies. Only overrepresented clonotypes making up at least 0.05% of each patient's repertoire were included in the public clonotype analysis. Repertoires from about a dozen age-matched healthy donors in immuneACCESS were used as clonality controls. Here the immuneACCESS table is served through TCRdb, limited to in-frame sequences with V and J called. Missing clones are a known gap in these copies; in checked studies unresolved V genes cover under half, and the rest lacks a known reason. V and J calls and clone size are those listed in that table; D and trimming were worked out from the DNA. For this sample there are 330,000 or so clones; approximately 67% appear just once. The biggest ten clones account for just under 6.5% of the sample.

In regard to this clone: Its target antigen remains unknown. No qualities accompany the bases; no much larger clone lies one base away.

The TCR originated in a human donor with chronic lymphocytic leukemia. This specimen consisted of PBMCs, obtained after 36 months of ibrutinib treatment. This chain joins TRBV5-1 to TRBJ1-1; 7 middle bases align to TRBD1. The CDR3 in this case is CASSLSTGDTEAFF. At the DNA level, the sequence is TGCGCCAGCAGCTTGTCCACAGGGGATACTGAAGCTTTCTTT.